These 16 T cell receptor beta chains came from one sample sequenced in a study of CD8+CD57+ T cells in acquired aplastic anemia. Investigators profiled TCR beta VDJ and CDR3 from genomic DNA template. TCRdb independently ran MiXCR on the reads; one entry per CDR3 protein. This sample has a few hundred thousand distinct CDR3 sequences; over 60% occur once, and the top ten carry about 29%. The sample comprised sorted CD4+, CD8+, or CD8+CD57+ T cells (not recorded which) from PBMCs. The receptors come from a human donor in good health.

This chain links TRBV19 with TRBJ2-1; 10 bases fit TRBD2. The CDR3 spans 17 residues. Per germline, CDR1 LNHDA and CDR2 SQIVND (reference sequence). J gave up 3 bases and V 0 bases, and 5 bases lay outside the gene matches. CDR3 sequence reads: CASSIDLTSGIYNEQFF. As DNA, the CDR3 is TGTGCCAGTAGTATAGATCTCACTAGCGGGATCTACAATGAGCAGTTCTTC.

At least ten counts were recorded for this clonotype. The chain links TRBV7-9 to TRBJ2-5; D remains unclear. Trimming removed 5 bases at V and 0 bases at J, with 22 bases between. This CDR3 comprises 18 residues. Germline values: CDR1 SEHNR, CDR2 FQNEAQ (reference sequence). For the CDR3, the DNA is TGTGCCAGCAGCCAGAGGAAGTTGCATCCTTCGTACCAAGAGACCCAGTACTTC. It is translated as CASSQRKLHPSYQETQYF.

As regards this clonotype: At one of its ends the junction is not consistent with the germline gene, which may arise from a read error. This chain joins TRBV20-1 and TRBJ2-7; D is perhaps TRBD1 (6 bases). Germline values: CDR1 DFQATT, CDR2 SNEGSKA (reference sequence). This CDR3 comprises 14 residues. The CDR3 region has the DNA TGCAGTGCTGGGGACACCGGAGGATCCTACGGGCAGTACTTC. It is translated as CSAGDTGGSYGQYF.

As regards this clonotype: A read error may produce the germline difference seen at one junction end. This sequence joins TRBV5-5 and TRBJ2-7; D uncertain. The CDR3 loop spans 11 amino acids. Germline V gene lookup returns CDR1 SGHKS and CDR2 YYEKEE (reference sequence). The DNA for the CDR3 is TGCGCCAGCAGCTTAATGGGCGAGCAGTACTTC. This codes for CASSLMGEQYF.

The chain combines TRBV7-3 with TRBJ2-7, with D maybe TRBD1 (5 bases). V was trimmed by 2 bases and J by 6 bases, leaving 17 bases between them. CDR3 size: 15 residues. Per germline, CDR1 SGHTA and CDR2 FQGTGA. CDR3 DNA: TGTGCCAGCAGCTTATGGGGCGGCTCCTCTAGCGAGCAGTACTTC. Encoded protein: CASSLWGGSSSEQYF.

Points on this clonotype: Germline and junction disagree at one end, which may indicate a read error. The V call is TRBV24-1, the J call TRBJ2-2; D perhaps matches TRBD2 (5 bases). Germline V gene sequence: CDR1 KGHDR, CDR2 SFDVKD. The CDR3 is 14 amino acids. The CDR3 protein is CATSDWASPGELLF. The DNA for the CDR3 is TGTGCCACCAGTGATTGGGCTAGTCCCGGGGAGCTGCTTTTT.

This clonotype was picked up many times. This sequence joins TRBV6-4 and TRBJ2-1; 7 bases line up with TRBD1. Trimming at V came to 0 bases and at J to 15 bases, leaving 14 bases not matched to a gene. Germline loops: CDR1 MRHNA, CDR2 SNTAGT. The CDR3 consists of 15 residues. The CDR3 is CASSDSETGSPRLFF. CDR3 nucleotides: TGTGCCAGCAGTGACTCAGAGACAGGGTCCCCCCGGCTGTTCTTC.

This sequence joins TRBV5-6 and TRBJ2-7, with D tentatively TRBD1 (6 bases). The V end was cut by 5 bases, the J end by 7 bases, with 13 bases between. CDR3 length equals 12 residues. In germline, CDR1 is SGHDT, CDR2 YYEEEE. In DNA form, the CDR3 reads TGTGCCAGCAGTGAGACAGGTTGGGAGCAGTACTTC. Amino acids: CASSETGWEQYF.

The genes are TRBV2 and TRBJ2-1; 10 bases agree with TRBD2. The CDR3 covers 15 residues. Germline lookup yields CDR1 SNHLY and CDR2 FYNNEI. V gave up 7 bases and J gave up 7 bases; unmatched junction bases: 10. DNA of the CDR3: TGTGCCAGCACCGCCGAACTAGCGGGGAGAAATGAGCAGTTCTTC. Amino acid sequence: CASTAELAGRNEQFF.

The sample holds a few counts of this clonotype. J is TRBJ2-1 and V is TRBV4-3, with D perhaps TRBD2 (6 bases). CDR1 and CDR2 from the germline V gene are LGHNA and YSLEER. Trimming cost V 3 bases and J 6 bases, with 9 bases left between them. The CDR3 is 13 residues long. The CDR3 DNA reads as TGCGCCAGCAGCCACGGGGGAGTCAATGAGCAGTTCTTC. This codes for CASSHGGVNEQFF.

The V gene is TRBV6-2 or TRBV6-3, the J gene TRBJ1-2, with TRBD1 matching 9 bases. V lost 9 bases to trimming and J lost 9 bases; unmatched junction nucleotides: 11. The CDR3 is 13 residues long. Per germline, CDR1 MNHEY and CDR2 SVGEGT. CDR3 loop: CASSTGQGLRYTF. In nucleotides, the CDR3 is TGTGCCAGTAGTACGGGACAGGGTCTGCGCTACACCTTC.

V and J are TRBV9 and TRBJ2-3; no reliable D call. From germline, CDR1 is SGDLS and CDR2 YYNGEE. The CDR3 loop spans 14 amino acids. The ends were cut back, 4 bases at V and 6 bases at J, with 15 bases in the middle. The DNA of the CDR3 is TGTGCCAGCAGCCCCCGCAGGATTGACGATACGCAGTATTTT. Translating it yields CASSPRRIDDTQYF.

The chain employs TRBV24-1 and TRBJ2-2; 11 positions agree with TRBD1. The V gene end was trimmed by 6 bases and the J gene end by 4 bases; junction bases not matched to a gene: 6. CDR1 and CDR2 (germline): KGHDR, SFDVKD. The CDR3 loop spans 16 amino acids. The CDR3 loop is CATSFTGTGGTGELFF. CDR3 coding DNA: TGTGCCACCAGTTTTACCGGGACAGGGGGCACCGGGGAGCTGTTTTTT.

A note on this clonotype: As the CDR3 is not closed by the conserved phenylalanine or tryptophan, this likely results from a read error. The rearrangement uses TRBV29-1 and TRBJ2-5; D is possibly TRBD1 (5 bases). V was shortened by 1 base and J by 0 bases, with 9 bases between the two germline ends. Germline CDR1 reads SQVTM; CDR2 reads ANQGSEA. The CDR3 is 14 amino acids. CDR3 region: CSVEVRGNQETQYL. DNA for the CDR3: TGCAGCGTTGAAGTAAGGGGTAACCAAGAGACCCAGTACCTC.

As regards this clonotype: The conserved closing phenylalanine or tryptophan is absent in this CDR3, likely reflecting a read error. The chain joins TRBV12-3 or TRBV12-4 to TRBJ2-7; D uncertain. The CDR3 is made up of 12 amino acids. The germline V and J ends were trimmed by 6 bases and 5 bases, with 11 bases remaining between them. The CDR3 protein is CASRKEGDEQYL. CDR3 nucleotides: TGTGCCAGCAGGAAAGAAGGCGACGAGCAGTACCTC.

The J gene is TRBJ1-3, the V gene TRBV10-3; TRBD1 might be the D (5 bases). The germline V gene has CDR1 ENHRY and CDR2 SYGVKD. The CDR3 is 13 amino acids. The ends were cut back, 6 bases at V and 8 bases at J, with 14 bases in the middle. CDR3 sequence reads: CAIRQDPFDTIYF. The CDR3 coding sequence is TGTGCCATCAGACAGGACCCTTTTGACACCATATATTTT.